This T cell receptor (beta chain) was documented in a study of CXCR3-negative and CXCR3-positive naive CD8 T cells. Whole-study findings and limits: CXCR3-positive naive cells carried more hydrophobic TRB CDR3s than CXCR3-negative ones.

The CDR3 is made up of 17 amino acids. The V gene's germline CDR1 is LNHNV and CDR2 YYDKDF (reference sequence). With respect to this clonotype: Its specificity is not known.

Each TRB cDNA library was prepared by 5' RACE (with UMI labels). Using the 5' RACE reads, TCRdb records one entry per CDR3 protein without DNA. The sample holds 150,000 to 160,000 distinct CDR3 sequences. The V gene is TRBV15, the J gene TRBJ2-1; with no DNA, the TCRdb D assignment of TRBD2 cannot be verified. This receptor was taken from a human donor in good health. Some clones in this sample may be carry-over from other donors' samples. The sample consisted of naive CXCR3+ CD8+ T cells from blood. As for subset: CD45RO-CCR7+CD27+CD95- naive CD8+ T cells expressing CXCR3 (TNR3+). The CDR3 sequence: CATSRGARGRAHNEQFF.